This TCR beta chain was documented in a study of blood T cell repertoires in COVID-19 (dated by TCRdb to the early 2020s). The study in broad terms: Samples from collaborators originated in the United States, Italy and Spain and spanned both the acute and convalescent phases of COVID-19. Deeply sampled blood TCRbeta repertoires from subjects exposed to, actively infected with, or recovered from COVID-19 were included in the dataset. Where HLA class I and class II types were available, the types were taken from metadata supplied by the sample provider, not from assay-based typing. The repertoires were released in a freely available public database intended as a resource for research on the immune response to SARS-CoV-2. Nearly every sample came with metadata listing a de-identified subject ID, COVID-19 status, age in years and sex. The material from the prospective study consisted of cDNA or gDNA derived from T cells, B-cell-depleted T cells, or PBMCs. The samples were drawn from two sources: the first 160 participants of the ongoing ImmuneRACE study, and 1,000 to 1,500 subjects contributed by 6 global collaborators.

The investigation overall reported the following: The quantity of clinical and demographic metadata differed by source and by participant and was supplied without curation.

Comments on this clone: This receptor's antigen is unknown. The input lacks base qualities; no much larger clone sits a single base away.

TCRbeta CDR3 regions were amplified from genomic DNA using the immunoSEQ Assay, a bias-controlled multiplex PCR. Under the source paper's analysis protocol: The number of nucleated cells in each sample was estimated by amplification of reference gene primers within the assay. To quantify the absolute abundance of each unique TCRbeta CDR3 rearrangement, sequence reads were collapsed and filtered. Productive Simpson clonality was computed per sample as the square root of Simpson's diversity index over productive rearrangements. Imported from immuneACCESS, the table was reduced by TCRdb to in-frame sequences with V and J called. These copies leave out some clones; in studies compared against another copy, an unresolved V gene accounts for under half, and the cause of the remainder is not known. V, J and clone size reflect that table, while D and trimming were determined from the DNA. This sample has about 210,000 clones in its table, and 75% to 90% of those were observed once. The leading ten clones occupy more than 4.5% of the sample.

V and J are truncated by 3 bases and 4 bases respectively, leaving an intervening sequence of 6 bases. The germline V gene encodes CDR1 LGHDT and CDR2 YNNKEL (reference sequence). There are 12 amino acids in the CDR3, from cysteine to phenylalanine inclusive. The entry retains the CDR3 DNA only, 36 bases that are in frame from base 1. Whole blood was collected in K2EDTA tubes by collaborating institutions according to the institutions' own protocols. Collaborator samples were shipped for TCRbeta analysis as frozen whole blood, isolated PBMCs, or DNA extracted from either sample type. Sequenced sample: peripheral blood. This TCR derives from a woman aged 40-49 years with acute or convalescent COVID-19. The chain is encoded by TRBV3-1 (or the pseudogene TRBV3-2) joined to TRBJ2-5; 6 matching bases give a weak D call of TRBD2. The CDR3: CASSHGRETQYF. The nucleotides are TGTGCCAGCAGCCACGGGAGAGAGACCCAGTACTTC.